The 7 T cell receptor beta chains reported below all come from one sample, sequenced in a study of cytomegalovirus exposure and HLA in healthy donors. The PCR employed 60 Vbeta primers together with 13 Jbeta primers. This table comes from immunoSEQ multiplex PCR, and its TCRdb copy is limited to in-frame clones, with some not included. The sample lists around 68,000 clones; about 70% were seen once. Material: PBMCs. The receptors come from a woman aged 25-40 years in good health and CMV-seronegative.

This clone has just one count. The V and J genes are TRBV7-2 and TRBJ1-2; D uncertain. The CDR3 length is 14 residues. Germline V gene lookup returns CDR1 SGHTA and CDR2 FQGNSA. Trimming stripped 1 base from V and 0 bases from J, with 6 bases between. CDR3 nucleotide sequence: TGTGCCAGCAGCTTAGGAACAGCTAACTATGGCTACACCTTC. This sequence encodes CASSLGTANYGYTF.

This rearrangement joins TRBV7-2 to TRBJ1-6, with D perhaps matching TRBD1 (5 bases). In germline, CDR1 is SGHTA, CDR2 FQGNSA. V lost 8 bases and J 8 bases, leaving 13 bases between the germline ends. The CDR3 covers 13 residues. CDR3 sequence (DNA): TGTGCCAGCGGAAAGGCAGGGTATTCACCCCTCCACTTT. It encodes CASGKAGYSPLHF.

The chain is built from TRBV18 and TRBJ1-2; D is uncertain. Germline V gene sequence: CDR1 KGHSH, CDR2 LQKENI. CDR3 length: 13 residues. Trimming shortened V by 4 bases and J by 6 bases, and 12 bases separated the two germline ends. CDR3 region: CASSQSEQHGYTF. The CDR3, as DNA: TGTGCCAGCTCACAATCGGAACAGCATGGCTACACCTTC.

The chain recombines TRBV6-6 with TRBJ1-1, with D maybe TRBD1 (5 bases). Trimming cost V 4 bases and J 0 bases, with 9 bases left between them. CDR1 and CDR2 from the germline V gene are MNHNY and SVGAGI (reference sequence). The CDR3 length is 14 residues. In nucleotides, the CDR3 is TGTGCCAGCAGTTCACACAGGATGAACACTGAAGCTTTCTTT. Translating it yields CASSSHRMNTEAFF.

This clone was detected only a few times. The rearrangement links TRBV27 to TRBJ1-3; 9 nucleotides line up with TRBD1. V lost 4 bases to trimming and J lost 1 base; unmatched junction nucleotides: 5. Looked up from germline, CDR1 is MNHEY and CDR2 is SMNVEV (reference sequence). The length of the CDR3 is 16 residues. DNA for the CDR3: TGTGCCAGCAGTTCCACAGGGGGCTGGTCTGGAAACACCATATATTTT. It yields the protein CASSSTGGWSGNTIYF.

This chain joins TRBV19 and TRBJ2-1, with TRBD2 matching 9 bases. The germline V gene has CDR1 LNHDA and CDR2 SQIVND (reference sequence). The V segment lost 3 bases and the J segment 4 bases; nucleotides outside the gene matches: 7. The length of the CDR3 is 16 residues. CDR3 in amino acids: CASSMGASGAYNEQFF. CDR3 coding DNA: TGTGCCAGTAGTATGGGAGCTAGCGGGGCTTACAATGAGCAGTTCTTC. Full variable domain (missing parts from reference TRBV19 and TRBJ2-1): DGGITQSPKYLFRKEGQNVTLSCEQNLNHDAMYWYRQDPGQGLRLIYYSQIVNDFQKGDIAEGYSVSREKKESFPLTVTSAQKNPTAFYLCASSMGASGAYNEQFFGPGTRLTVL.

The chain has TRBV9 and TRBJ2-7; no definite D call. Germline V gene sequence: CDR1 SGDLS, CDR2 YYNGEE. Trimming shortened V by 2 bases and J by 9 bases, and 18 bases separated the two germline ends. CDR3 length: 14 amino acids. The CDR3: CASSVDSGANGQYF. DNA for the CDR3: TGTGCCAGCAGCGTTGACTCCGGAGCAAACGGGCAGTACTTC.